This T cell receptor (beta chain) comes out of a study of cytomegalovirus exposure and HLA in healthy donors. The primer mix had 60 Vbeta and 13 Jbeta primers. Source study methods: About 10 million shared chains were among the 65 million to 85 million unique TCR beta chains that a later analysis counted. Here immunoSEQ multiplex PCR was the method, and the copy in TCRdb shows in-frame clones only, minus some. Clonal size and the V and J genes are those of that table, whereas D and trimming came from the DNA. The sample lists some 250,000 clones; 82% were seen once. Donors consisted of healthy bone marrow donors. The germline CDR1 and CDR2 sequences are LGHNA and YSLEER. CDR3 length: 15 amino acids. The count of this clone is one. The antigen remains undetermined. Study results and limitations: TCR beta sequences reportedly predicted the HLA-A and HLA-B alleles of most subjects accurately.

The chain joins TRBV4-3 to TRBJ2-5; D is unclear. With the DNA end fitting TRBJ2-7 better, the J assignment may be wrong. What was sequenced was PBMCs. This clonotype was sampled from a woman aged 40 to 55 in good health and CMV-seropositive. The CDR3 DNA reads as TGCGCCAGCAGCCAAGATCGGGTTGTGACCTACGAGCAGTACTTC. It yields the protein CASSQDRVVTYEQYF.